Here is one TCR beta chain with its context. Antigen specificity is unknown. This sample stems from a study of shared clonotypes between healthy human individuals. Findings and caveats of the study: Rarefaction revealed incomplete sorted-subset sequencing despite large depth.

The assay used deep level. Investigators spread the genomic DNA of each subset evenly over several immunoSEQ plates. Only in-frame clones appear in the TCRdb table, and some are missing; sequencing was by immunoSEQ multiplex PCR. The sample has approximately 2.1 million clones, more than 85% seen once. Those who donated were healthy HIV-negative adults, with no recent acute infections or vaccinations reported. What was sequenced was naive CD4+ T cells from PBMCs. The subset here: CD45RA+ positively selected. This receptor was obtained from a man between 18 and 29 years old in good health. Some clones in this sample may be carry-over from other donors' samples.

The CDR3, as DNA: TGTGCCAGTAGTAGGGAGTTAGATACGCAGTATTTT. Encoded protein: CASSRELDTQYF. The chain couples TRBV19 to TRBJ2-3; maybe TRBD2 (5 bases). The CDR3 loop spans 12 amino acids. CDR1 is LNHDA and CDR2 is SQIVND in the germline V gene (reference sequence). V shed 4 bases and J shed 5 bases, with 7 bases lying between them.